This TCR beta chain was retrieved from a study of T cell repertoires in cytomegalovirus infection. TCRdb fed the reads into MiXCR, producing one record per CDR3 protein. Of hundreds of thousands of distinct CDR3 sequences in the sample, more than 8% are singletons; the top ten hold about 4.5%. The CDR3 is made up of 11 amino acids. Germline CDR1 and CDR2: MDHEN and SYDVKM. V shed 7 bases and J shed 10 bases, with 10 bases lying between them. Sequencing input: PBMCs. The rearrangement links TRBV28 to TRBJ1-4; no definite D call. The receptor was isolated from a human donor in good health (CMV status not recorded). Some clones in this sample may be carry-over from other donors' samples. The CDR3 sequence is CASNLLGKLFF. CDR3 nucleotides: TGTGCCAGCAACCTCTTAGGAAAACTGTTTTTT.